Given below is one T cell receptor (beta chain) in context. Its specificity is unknown. Sequencing used immunoSEQ v3.0 at survey level. Generated by immunoSEQ multiplex PCR, the TCRdb table keeps only in-frame clones and is missing some. The sample shows some 22,000 clones, less than 90% of them seen only once. Trimming left V 3 bases short and J 6 bases short, with 26 bases between. This CDR3 contains 18 residues. Looked up from germline, CDR1 is SGHDT and CDR2 is YYEEEE. The data were obtained in a study of long-term antiretroviral therapy in people with HIV. Study-level points and caveats: Against controls, HIV repertoires showed narrower ranges of CDR3 length.

The gene calls are TRBV5-6 and TRBJ2-3; TRBD2 might be the D (5 bases). Sequenced here: unsorted PBMCs, sampled 0.4 years after starting antiretroviral therapy. The receptor comes from a man between 45 and 60 years old with HIV. CDR3 nucleotide sequence: TGTGCCAGCAGCTCTCGTGTTCCGGGGTGGCAGGCCCTCGATACGCAGTATTTT. It encodes CASSSRVPGWQALDTQYF.